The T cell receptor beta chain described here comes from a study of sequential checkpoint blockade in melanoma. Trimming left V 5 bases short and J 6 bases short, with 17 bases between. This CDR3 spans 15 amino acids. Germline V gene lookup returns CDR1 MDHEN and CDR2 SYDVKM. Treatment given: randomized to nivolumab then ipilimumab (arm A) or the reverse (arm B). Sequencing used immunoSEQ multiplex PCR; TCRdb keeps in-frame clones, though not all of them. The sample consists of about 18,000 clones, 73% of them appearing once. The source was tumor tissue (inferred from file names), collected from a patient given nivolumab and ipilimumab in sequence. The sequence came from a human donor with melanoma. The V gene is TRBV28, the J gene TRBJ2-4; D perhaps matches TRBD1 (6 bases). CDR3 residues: CASSPGGQILNIQYF. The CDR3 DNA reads TGTGCCAGCAGTCCGGGCGGACAGATACTAAACATTCAGTACTTC.